The present entry profiles one T cell receptor beta chain with its context. Its antigen is undetermined. Germline CDR1 and CDR2: SGHVS and FQNEAQ. CDR3 size: 15 residues. J gave up 4 bases and V 3 bases, and 9 bases lay outside the gene matches. This specimen belongs to a study of long-term antiretroviral therapy in people with HIV. The authors ran the immunoSEQ assay, v3.0, at survey level. TCRdb keeps only in-frame clones here, not all; method: immunoSEQ multiplex PCR. This table holds 15,000 to 20,000 clones, about 80% found once. The study's findings and limits: Patients on ART gained diversity, which nonetheless stayed below transplant donor controls.

This chain connects TRBV7-8 to TRBJ2-7, with TRBD1 matching 7 bases. This clonotype was obtained from a man between 18 and 29 years old with HIV. This material consisted of unsorted PBMCs, taken 0.1 years after starting antiretroviral therapy. Here the CDR3 reads CASSLVGGLRYEQYF. DNA for the CDR3: TGTGCCAGCAGCTTGGTAGGGGGCCTGAGGTACGAGCAGTACTTC.